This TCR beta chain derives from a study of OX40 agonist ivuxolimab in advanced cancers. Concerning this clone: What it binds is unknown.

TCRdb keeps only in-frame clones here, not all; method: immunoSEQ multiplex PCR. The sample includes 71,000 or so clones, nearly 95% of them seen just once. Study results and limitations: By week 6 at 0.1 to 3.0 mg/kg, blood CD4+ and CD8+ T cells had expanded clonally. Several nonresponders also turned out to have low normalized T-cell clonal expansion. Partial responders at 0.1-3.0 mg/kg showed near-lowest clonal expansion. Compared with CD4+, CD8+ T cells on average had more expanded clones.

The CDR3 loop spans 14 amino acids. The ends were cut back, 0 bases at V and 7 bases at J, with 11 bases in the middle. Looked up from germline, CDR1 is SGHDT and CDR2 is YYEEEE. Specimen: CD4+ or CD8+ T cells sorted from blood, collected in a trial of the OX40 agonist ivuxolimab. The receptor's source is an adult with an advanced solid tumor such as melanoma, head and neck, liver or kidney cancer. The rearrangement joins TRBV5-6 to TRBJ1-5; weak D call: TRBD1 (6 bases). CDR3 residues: CASSLGGGGQPQHF. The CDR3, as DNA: TGTGCCAGCAGCTTGGGTGGGGGCGGCCAGCCCCAGCATTTT.